These 5 T cell receptor beta chains were all obtained from the same sample, sequenced in a study of T-cell reconstitution after alpha-beta-depleted transplantation in children. Researchers prepared the TCRbeta library using unique molecular identifiers, the study reports. Each CDR3 protein gets one entry after TCRdb re-called the PCR reads with MiXCR. The sample has 420,000 or so distinct CDR3 sequences, about a tenth seen once; the top ten hold 4.5% to 6.5%. This sample comprised PBMCs from the stem cell graft donor, obtained from the stem cell graft. These receptors were collected from a human donor who donated a stem cell graft to a child with acute myeloid leukemia.

This rearrangement joins TRBV29-1 to TRBJ1-1; D uncertain. This CDR3 has 13 amino acids. The V gene lost 6 bases and the J gene lost 4 bases, with 15 bases spanning the gap. The germline CDR1 and CDR2 sequences are SQVTM and ANQGSEA. CDR3 nucleotide sequence: TGCAGCGTCACAAAGGGCTCAGTCACTGAAGCTTTCTTT. Its protein product is CSVTKGSVTEAFF.

The sample holds a few counts of this clonotype. The chain uses TRBV20-1 and TRBJ1-2, with D unresolved. This CDR3 comprises 18 residues. Per germline, CDR1 DFQATT and CDR2 SNEGSKA (reference sequence). Trimming shortened V by 0 bases and J by 4 bases, and 24 bases separated the two germline ends. CDR3 nucleotide sequence: TGCAGTGCTAGAGATCTAACGGACGGACTATCTGTCGTCTATGGCTACACCTTC. Translated: CSARDLTDGLSVVYGYTF.

The rearrangement links TRBV14 to TRBJ2-2; D is unresolved. The germline V gene encodes CDR1 SGHDN and CDR2 FVKESK. CDR3 length: 17 residues. Trimming shortened V by 2 bases and J by 0 bases, and 13 bases separated the two germline ends. CDR3 sequence (DNA): TGTGCCAGCAGCCAATGGGGTTCTCTATCGAACACCGGGGAGCTGTTTTTT. It codes for CASSQWGSLSNTGELFF.

This clonotype was counted only a few times. The chain links TRBV18 to TRBJ1-2, with 7 bases identical to TRBD1. CDR3 length: 15 residues. Germline lookup yields CDR1 KGHSH and CDR2 LQKENI. Unmatched junction bases numbered 8, after V lost 3 bases and J lost 4 bases. The CDR3 region is CASSPRDSPLYGYTF. The CDR3 nucleotides are TGTGCCAGCTCACCGAGGGACAGTCCTCTCTATGGCTACACCTTC.

The chain couples TRBV6-5 to TRBJ1-1, with unresolved D. The V gene's germline CDR1 is MNHEY and CDR2 SVGAGI. With 0 bases removed from V and 11 bases from J, the gap between germline ends came to 13 bases. There are 13 residues in the CDR3. CDR3 residues: CASSYSNSGVAFF. The CDR3 DNA is TGTGCCAGCAGTTACTCGAATTCAGGAGTGGCTTTCTTT.